Following are 9 T cell receptor beta chains from one sample sequenced in a study of CD8+ T cells in alopecia areata. Regarding treatment: oral pan-JAK inhibitor, 5-10 mg twice daily. Sequencing templates came from extracted RNA that was reverse transcribed into cDNA. Only in-frame clones appear in the TCRdb table, and some are missing; sequencing was by immunoSEQ multiplex PCR. The repertoire consists of 100,000 or so clones, with roughly 56% occurring once and the leading ten covering about 17%. The sequenced sample was CD8+ T cells sorted from blood, obtained at approximately week 60, from a patient treated with tofacitinib. The receptors shown here come from a human donor with alopecia areata.

The chain couples TRBV5-1 to TRBJ1-1, with D maybe TRBD1 (5 bases). The ends were cut back, 8 bases at V and 4 bases at J, with 15 bases in the middle. Germline V gene data show CDR1 as SGHRS and CDR2 as YFSETQ. The length of the CDR3 is 13 residues. CDR3 loop: CASHQGARTEAFF. CDR3 DNA sequence: TGCGCCAGTCACCAAGGGGCTCGCACTGAAGCTTTCTTT.

This clone showed up just a few times. V usage is TRBV2 and J usage is TRBJ1-1; D gene uncertain. The CDR3 runs 12 residues. Looked up from germline, CDR1 is SNHLY and CDR2 is FYNNEI. The chain's CDR3 is CARIASYTEAFF. The CDR3 DNA follows: TGTGCTAGGATAGCGTCCTACACTGAAGCTTTCTTT.

The chain couples TRBV27 to TRBJ2-7; D is possibly TRBD1 (6 bases). V was shortened by 5 bases and J by 10 bases, with 18 bases between the two germline ends. The CDR3 is made up of 13 amino acids. Germline loops: CDR1 MNHEY, CDR2 SMNVEV (reference sequence). CDR3 sequence (DNA): TGTGCCAGCAGTGGACAGTTGCATACGAGTCAGTACTTC. This sequence encodes CASSGQLHTSQYF.

The V gene is TRBV4-1, the J gene TRBJ1-1; D remains ambiguous. In germline, CDR1 is MGHRA, CDR2 YSYEKL. CDR3 length equals 14 residues. V lost 0 bases and J lost 1, with 6 bases in between. For the CDR3, the DNA is TGCGCCAGCAGCCAAGATGGGGAGAACACTGAAGCTTTCTTT. Translated, it gives CASSQDGENTEAFF.

The chain recombines TRBV2 with TRBJ1-1; D remains ambiguous. This CDR3 is 12 amino acids long. Trimming shortened V by 3 bases and J by 8 bases, and 10 bases separated the two germline ends. Germline V lookup: CDR1 SNHLY, CDR2 FYNNEI. The CDR3 region has the DNA TGTGCCAGCAGTGACGTGGCCGTAGAAGCTTTCTTT. It specifies CASSDVAVEAFF. The whole variable domain, filled in from reference TRBV2 and TRBJ1-1, reads EPEVTQTPSHQVTQMGQEVILRCVPISNHLYFYWYRQILGQKVEFLVSFYNNEISEKSEIFDDQFSVERPDGSNFTLKIRSTKLEDSAMYFCASSDVAVEAFFGQGTRLTVV.

The rearrangement links TRBV5-1 to TRBJ1-1, with no clear D. Looked up from germline, CDR1 is SGHRS and CDR2 is YFSETQ. V was pared by 4 bases and J by 0 bases, with 7 bases between. The CDR3 contains 13 residues. CDR3: CASSAEVNTEAFF. In nucleotides, the CDR3 is TGCGCCAGCAGCGCCGAAGTGAACACTGAAGCTTTCTTT.

Only one count was recorded for this clone. The chain has TRBV30 and TRBJ2-7, with 8 bases that match TRBD1. Germline trimming cut 5 bases from V and 3 bases from J; bases unmatched to any gene: 6. Germline V gene lookup returns CDR1 GTSNPN and CDR2 SVGIG (reference sequence). The CDR3 runs to 13 residues. In DNA form, the CDR3 reads TGTGCCTGGGGACAGGGATTGGGCTACGAGCAGTACTTC. It translates to CAWGQGLGYEQYF. Based on the CDR3 plus reference TRBV30 and TRBJ2-7, the full variable domain is SQTIHQWPATLVQPVGSPLSLECTVEGTSNPNLYWYRQAAGRGLQLLFYSVGIGQISSEVPQNLSASRPQDRQFILSSKKLLLSDSGFYLCAWGQGLGYEQYFGPGTRLTVT.

The chain has TRBV18 and TRBJ2-3; 9 positions match TRBD2. This CDR3 contains 17 residues. With 1 base clipped from V and 0 bases from J, the junction kept 5 bases outside the gene matches. Germline CDR1 and CDR2: KGHSH and LQKENI. For the CDR3, the DNA is TGTGCCAGCTCACCACTCCTGCGGGGGGGTAGCACAGATACGCAGTATTTT. As protein: CASSPLLRGGSTDTQYF.

The V call is TRBV9, the J call TRBJ2-2; D not certain. Germline V gene sequence: CDR1 SGDLS, CDR2 YYNGEE. Trimming took off 2 bases at V and 4 bases at J, with 3 bases between the two ends. The CDR3 is 12 residues long. CDR3 coding DNA: TGTGCCAGCAGCGTTAGCACCGGGGAGCTGTTTTTT. Protein: CASSVSTGELFF.